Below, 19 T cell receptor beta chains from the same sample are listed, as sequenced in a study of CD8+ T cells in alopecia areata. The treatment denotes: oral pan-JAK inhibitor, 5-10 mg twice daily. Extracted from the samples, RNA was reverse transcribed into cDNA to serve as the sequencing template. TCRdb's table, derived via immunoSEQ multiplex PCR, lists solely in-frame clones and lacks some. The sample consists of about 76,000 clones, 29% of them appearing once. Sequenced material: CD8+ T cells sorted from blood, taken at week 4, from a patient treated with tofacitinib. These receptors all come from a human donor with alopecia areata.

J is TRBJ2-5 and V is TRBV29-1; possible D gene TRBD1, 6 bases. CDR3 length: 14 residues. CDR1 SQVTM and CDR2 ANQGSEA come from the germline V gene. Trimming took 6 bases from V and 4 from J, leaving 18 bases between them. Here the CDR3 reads CSVEPGTRGETQYF. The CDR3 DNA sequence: TGCAGCGTAGAACCCGGGACCAGGGGAGAGACCCAGTACTTC. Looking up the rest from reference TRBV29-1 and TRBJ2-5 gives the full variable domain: SAVISQKPSRDICQRGTSLTIQCQVDSQVTMMFWYRQQPGQSLTLIATANQGSEATYESGFVIDKFPISRPNLTFSTLTVSNMSPEDSSIYLCSVEPGTRGETQYFGPGTRLLVL.

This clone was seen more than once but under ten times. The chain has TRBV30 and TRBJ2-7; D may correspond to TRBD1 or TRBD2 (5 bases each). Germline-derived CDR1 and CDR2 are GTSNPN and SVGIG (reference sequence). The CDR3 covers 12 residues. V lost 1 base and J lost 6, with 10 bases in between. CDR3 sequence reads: CAWSDGTGEQYF. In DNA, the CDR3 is TGTGCCTGGAGTGATGGGACGGGCGAGCAGTACTTC.

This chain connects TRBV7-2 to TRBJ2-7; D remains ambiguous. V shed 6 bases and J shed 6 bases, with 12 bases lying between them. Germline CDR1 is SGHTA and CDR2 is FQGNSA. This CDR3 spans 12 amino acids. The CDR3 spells CASRHTASEQYF. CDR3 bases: TGTGCCAGCAGGCACACAGCCTCCGAGCAGTACTTC.

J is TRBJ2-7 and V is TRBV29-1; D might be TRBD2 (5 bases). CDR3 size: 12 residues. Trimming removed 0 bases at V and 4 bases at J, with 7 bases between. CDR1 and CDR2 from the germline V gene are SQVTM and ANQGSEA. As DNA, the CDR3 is TGCAGCGTTGAAGAAGAGGGTTACGAGCAGTACTTC. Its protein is CSVEEEGYEQYF.

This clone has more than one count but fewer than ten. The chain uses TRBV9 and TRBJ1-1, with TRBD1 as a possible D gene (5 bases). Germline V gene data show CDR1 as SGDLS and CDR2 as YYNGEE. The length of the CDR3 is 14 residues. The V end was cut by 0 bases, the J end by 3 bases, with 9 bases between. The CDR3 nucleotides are TGTGCCAGCAGCGTAGAGGGGAGGGACACTGAAGCTTTCTTT. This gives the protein CASSVEGRDTEAFF. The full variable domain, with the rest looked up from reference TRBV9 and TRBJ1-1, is DSGVTQTPKHLITATGQRVTLRCSPRSGDLSVYWYQQSLDQGLQFLIQYYNGEERAKGNILERFSAQQFPDLHSELNLSSLELGDSALYFCASSVEGRDTEAFFGQGTRLTVV.

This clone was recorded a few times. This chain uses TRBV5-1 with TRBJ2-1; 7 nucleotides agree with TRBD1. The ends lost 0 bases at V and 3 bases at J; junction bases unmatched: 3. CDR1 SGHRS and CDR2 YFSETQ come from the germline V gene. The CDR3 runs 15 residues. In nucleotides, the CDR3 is TGCGCCAGCAGCTTGGGACAGGGAAGCTACAATGAGCAGTTCTTC. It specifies CASSLGQGSYNEQFF.

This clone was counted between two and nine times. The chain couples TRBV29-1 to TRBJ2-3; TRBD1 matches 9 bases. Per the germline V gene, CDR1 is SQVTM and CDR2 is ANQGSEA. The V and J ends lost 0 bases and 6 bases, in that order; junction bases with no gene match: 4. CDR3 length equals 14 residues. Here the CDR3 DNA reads TGCAGCGTTGAAGACACAGGGGGCTCTGATACGCAGTATTTT. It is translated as CSVEDTGGSDTQYF.

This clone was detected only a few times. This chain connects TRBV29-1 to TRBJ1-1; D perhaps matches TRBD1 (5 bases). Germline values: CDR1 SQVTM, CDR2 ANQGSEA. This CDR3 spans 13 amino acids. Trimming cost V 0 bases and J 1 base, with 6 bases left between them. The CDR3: CSVEEGANTEAFF. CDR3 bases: TGCAGCGTTGAAGAAGGGGCGAACACTGAAGCTTTCTTT.

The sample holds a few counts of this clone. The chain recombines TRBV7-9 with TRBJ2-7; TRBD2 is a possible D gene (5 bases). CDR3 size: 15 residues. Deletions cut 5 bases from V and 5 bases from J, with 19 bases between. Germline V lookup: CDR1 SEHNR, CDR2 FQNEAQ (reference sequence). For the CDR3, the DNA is TGTGCCAGCAGCCCCCCGGGGTCGGGCCGGCACGAGCAGTACTTC. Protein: CASSPPGSGRHEQYF.

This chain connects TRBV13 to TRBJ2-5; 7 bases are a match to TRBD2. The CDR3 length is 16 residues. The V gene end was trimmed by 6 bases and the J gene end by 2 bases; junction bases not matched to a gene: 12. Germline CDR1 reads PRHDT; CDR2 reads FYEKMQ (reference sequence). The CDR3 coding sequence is TGTGCCAGCAGTTTAATCGGCGGGAGCCCTCAAGAGACCCAGTACTTC. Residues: CASSLIGGSPQETQYF.

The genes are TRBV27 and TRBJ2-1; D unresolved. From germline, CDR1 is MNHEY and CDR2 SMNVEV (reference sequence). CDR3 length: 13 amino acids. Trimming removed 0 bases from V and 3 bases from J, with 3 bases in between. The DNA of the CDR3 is TGTGCCAGCAGTTTATCCCGCTACAATGAGCAGTTCTTC. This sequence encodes CASSLSRYNEQFF.

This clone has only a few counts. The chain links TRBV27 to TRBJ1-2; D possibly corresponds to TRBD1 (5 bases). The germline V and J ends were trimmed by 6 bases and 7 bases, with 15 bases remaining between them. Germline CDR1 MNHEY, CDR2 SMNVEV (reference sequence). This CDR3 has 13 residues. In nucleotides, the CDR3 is TGTGCCAGCAGCCAAGCGGGGGGTAGTGGCTACACCTTC. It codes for CASSQAGGSGYTF.

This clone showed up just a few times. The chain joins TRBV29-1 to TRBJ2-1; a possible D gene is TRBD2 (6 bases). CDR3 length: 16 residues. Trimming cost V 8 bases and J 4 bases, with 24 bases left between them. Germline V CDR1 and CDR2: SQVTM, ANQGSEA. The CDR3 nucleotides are TGCAGCTCAACCGCCCCTACCGGGAGCCCTTACAATGAGCAGTTCTTC. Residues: CSSTAPTGSPYNEQFF.

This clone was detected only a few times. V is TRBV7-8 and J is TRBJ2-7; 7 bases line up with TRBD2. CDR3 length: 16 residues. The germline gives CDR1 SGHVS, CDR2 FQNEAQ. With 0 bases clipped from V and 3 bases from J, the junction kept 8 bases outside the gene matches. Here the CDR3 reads CASSLASTGGYYEQYF. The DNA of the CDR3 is TGTGCCAGCAGCTTAGCGTCGACGGGAGGCTACTACGAGCAGTACTTC.

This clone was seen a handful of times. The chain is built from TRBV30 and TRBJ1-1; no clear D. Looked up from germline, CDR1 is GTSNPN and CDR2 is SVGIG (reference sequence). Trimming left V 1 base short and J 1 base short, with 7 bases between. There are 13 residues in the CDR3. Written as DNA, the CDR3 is TGTGCCTGGAGTGAGGACGGGAACACTGAAGCTTTCTTT. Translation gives CAWSEDGNTEAFF.

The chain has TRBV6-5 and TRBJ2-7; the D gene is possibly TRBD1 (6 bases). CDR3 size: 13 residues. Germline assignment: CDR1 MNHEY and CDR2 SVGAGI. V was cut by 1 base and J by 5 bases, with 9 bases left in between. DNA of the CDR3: TGTGCCAGCAGTTACTTACAGGGCCACGAGCAGTACTTC. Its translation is CASSYLQGHEQYF.

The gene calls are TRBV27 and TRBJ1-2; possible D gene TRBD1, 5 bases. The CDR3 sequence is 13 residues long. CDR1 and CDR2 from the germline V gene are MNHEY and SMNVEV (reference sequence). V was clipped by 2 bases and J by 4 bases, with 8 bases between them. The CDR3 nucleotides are TGTGCCAGCAGTTTAGGGCAGGGCTATGGCTACACCTTC. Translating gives CASSLGQGYGYTF.

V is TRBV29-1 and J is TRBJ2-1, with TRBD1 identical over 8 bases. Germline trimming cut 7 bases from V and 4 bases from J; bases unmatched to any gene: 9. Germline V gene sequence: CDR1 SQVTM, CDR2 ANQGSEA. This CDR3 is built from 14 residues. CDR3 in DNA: TGCAGCGGCGTCGGGACAGGACTTTACAATGAGCAGTTCTTC. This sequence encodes CSGVGTGLYNEQFF.

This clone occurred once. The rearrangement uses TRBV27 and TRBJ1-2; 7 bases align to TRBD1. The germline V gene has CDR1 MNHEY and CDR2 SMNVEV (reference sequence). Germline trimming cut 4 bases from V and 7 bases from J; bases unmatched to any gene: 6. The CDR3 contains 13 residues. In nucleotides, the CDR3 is TGTGCCAGCAGTTATTCAGGGGGGGCTGGCTACACCTTC. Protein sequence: CASSYSGGAGYTF.